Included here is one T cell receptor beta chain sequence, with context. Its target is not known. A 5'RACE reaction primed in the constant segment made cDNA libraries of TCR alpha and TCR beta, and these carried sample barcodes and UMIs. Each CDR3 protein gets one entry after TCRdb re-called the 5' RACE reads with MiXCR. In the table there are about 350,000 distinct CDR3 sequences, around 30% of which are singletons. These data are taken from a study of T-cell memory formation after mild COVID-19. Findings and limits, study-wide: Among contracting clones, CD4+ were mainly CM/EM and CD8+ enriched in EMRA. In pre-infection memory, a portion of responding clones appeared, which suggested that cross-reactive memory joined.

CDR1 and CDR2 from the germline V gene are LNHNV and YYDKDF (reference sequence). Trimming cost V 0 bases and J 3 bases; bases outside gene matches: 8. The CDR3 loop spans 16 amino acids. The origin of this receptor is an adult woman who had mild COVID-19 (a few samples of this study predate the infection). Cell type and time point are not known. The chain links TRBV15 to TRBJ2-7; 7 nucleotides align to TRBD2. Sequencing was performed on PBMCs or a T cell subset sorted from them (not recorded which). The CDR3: CATSRDRGSPDYEQYF. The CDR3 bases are TGTGCCACCAGCAGAGATCGCGGGAGCCCAGACTACGAGCAGTACTTC.